The clone carrying this TCR beta chain occurred a few times. Its specificity is not known. Unique molecular identifiers were used in preparing the TCRbeta library. One entry per CDR3 protein, called by TCRdb with MiXCR from the PCR reads. The table has approximately 630,000 distinct CDR3 sequences, 10% to 15% seen once. The data derive from a study of T-cell reconstitution after alpha-beta-depleted transplantation in children. Points from the study as a whole: The authors attributed T-cell counts and diversity one year after transplant mostly to newly produced T cells.

From germline, CDR1 is SEHNR and CDR2 FQNEAQ (reference sequence). This CDR3 spans 14 amino acids. Deletions cut 8 bases from V and 4 bases from J, with 17 bases between. Sequencing used PBMCs, obtained before TCRalphabeta/CD19-depleted stem cell transplant. The receptor comes from a girl aged 2-10 years with congenital amegakaryocytic thrombocytopenia, due to receive a stem cell transplant. The genes are TRBV7-9 and TRBJ2-5; D may be TRBD1 (5 bases). The CDR3 is CASVRTDQGETQYF. Here the CDR3 DNA reads TGTGCCAGCGTCAGGACGGATCAGGGAGAGACCCAGTACTTC.